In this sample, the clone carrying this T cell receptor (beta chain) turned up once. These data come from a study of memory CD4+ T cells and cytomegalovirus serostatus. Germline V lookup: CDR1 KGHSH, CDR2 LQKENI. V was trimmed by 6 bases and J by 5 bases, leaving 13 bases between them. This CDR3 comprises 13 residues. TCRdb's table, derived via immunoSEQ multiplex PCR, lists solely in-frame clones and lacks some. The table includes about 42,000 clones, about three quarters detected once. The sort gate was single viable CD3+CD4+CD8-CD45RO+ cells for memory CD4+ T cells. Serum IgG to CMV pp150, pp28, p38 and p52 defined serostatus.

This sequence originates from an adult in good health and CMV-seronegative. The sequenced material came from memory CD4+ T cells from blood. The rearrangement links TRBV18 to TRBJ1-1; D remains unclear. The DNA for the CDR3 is TGTGCCAGCTCCTTTGGCTCTATGACTGAAGCTTTCTTT. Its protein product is CASSFGSMTEAFF.